A selection of T cell receptor beta chains follows, all from one sample in a study of vaccination and CD4 T cells after COVID-19. Their specific antigens are unknown. TCRdb recomputed calls from the PCR reads with MiXCR, one row per CDR3 protein. The profile covers more than 10,000 distinct CDR3 sequences, with 70% to 75% appearing a single time and under 9.5% taken by the ten largest. The sequencing sample was made of CD4+ T cells from blood, cultured in vitro. The receptors were gathered from a human donor who had recovered from COVID-19. Each CDR3 is given with its conserved first and last residue. Each record gives: J gene, clone size, V gene, D gene, CDR3 DNA, CDR3 protein. A D gene is named only where the DNA matches it firmly. A row's size may be missing; if present it is once, few, many or a size class.

J gene: TRBJ1-5
clone size: -
V gene: TRBV27
D gene: -
CDR3 DNA: TGTGCCAGCAGTTCTCAGACCAGTGCCAAGCCCCAGCATTTT
CDR3 protein: CASSSQTSAKPQHF

J gene: TRBJ1-2
clone size: -
V gene: TRBV28
D gene: -
CDR3 DNA: TGTGCCAGCACCAGGACGGAAAGAGGCTACACCTTC
CDR3 protein: CASTRTERGYTF

J gene: TRBJ1-1
clone size: -
V gene: TRBV20-1
D gene: -
CDR3 DNA: TGCAGTGCTGCGGACGTGACATTCGAGAACACTGAAGCTTTCTTT
CDR3 protein: CSAADVTFENTEAFF

J gene: TRBJ2-3
clone size: -
V gene: TRBV6-4
D gene: TRBD2
CDR3 DNA: TGTGCCAGCAGCAGTTACGGGACTAGCGGGGGGACGGATACGCAGTATTTT
CDR3 protein: CASSSYGTSGGTDTQYF

J gene: TRBJ1-1
clone size: -
V gene: TRBV6-2/TRBV6-3
D gene: -
CDR3 DNA: TGTGCCAGCAGTCCTTATTCTGAAGCTTTCTTT
CDR3 protein: CASSPYSEAFF

J gene: TRBJ2-5
clone size: -
V gene: TRBV19
D gene: TRBD1
CDR3 DNA: TGTGCCAGTAGTCTGACAGGGTCCGGCGAGACCCAGTACTTC
CDR3 protein: CASSLTGSGETQYF

J gene: TRBJ2-5
clone size: -
V gene: TRBV5-6
D gene: -
CDR3 DNA: TGTGCCAGCAGCTTGCGGGAGACCCAGTACTTC
CDR3 protein: CASSLRETQYF

J gene: TRBJ2-5
clone size: medium-sized
V gene: TRBV11-3
D gene: TRBD2
CDR3 DNA: TGTGCCAGCAGCTTATCGGGGGGGGTGAACCAAGAGACCCAGTACTTC
CDR3 protein: CASSLSGGVNQETQYF

J gene: TRBJ2-6
clone size: large
V gene: TRBV6-2/TRBV6-3
D gene: -
CDR3 DNA: TGTGCCAGCAGTGACCCGACAGCAGGGGGGTCCTCTGGGGCCAACGTCCTGACTTTC
CDR3 protein: CASSDPTAGGSSGANVLTF

J gene: TRBJ2-3
clone size: -
V gene: TRBV7-2
D gene: TRBD2
CDR3 DNA: TGTGCCAGCAGCCGTTTTGGCGGGAGGGCCACAGATACGCAGTATTTT
CDR3 protein: CASSRFGGRATDTQYF

J gene: TRBJ2-5
clone size: -
V gene: TRBV7-3
D gene: TRBD2
CDR3 DNA: TGTGCCAGCAGCCCAGTCGGCGGGAGGAACAAAGGGGCCCAGTACTTC
CDR3 protein: CASSPVGGRNKGAQYF

J gene: TRBJ2-7
clone size: -
V gene: TRBV28
D gene: -
CDR3 DNA: TGTGCCAGCAGTTTAACCCCTTACGAGCAGTACTTC
CDR3 protein: CASSLTPYEQYF

J gene: TRBJ2-4
clone size: -
V gene: TRBV19
D gene: TRBD2
CDR3 DNA: TGTGCCAGTAGTAGTAGCGGGGGCGACATTCAGTACTTC
CDR3 protein: CASSSSGGDIQYF

J gene: TRBJ2-7
clone size: -
V gene: TRBV20-1
D gene: -
CDR3 DNA: TGCAGTGCTAGAGGTCCGGGACATGTAATTTTGGGCTACGAGCAGTACTTC
CDR3 protein: CSARGPGHVILGYEQYF

J gene: TRBJ1-2
clone size: -
V gene: TRBV20-1
D gene: -
CDR3 DNA: TGCAGTGCTAGTTATGGGGGTTTGGGTGGCTACACCTTC
CDR3 protein: CSASYGGLGGYTF

J gene: TRBJ2-5
clone size: -
V gene: TRBV7-2
D gene: -
CDR3 DNA: TGTGCCAGCAGCTTCTCCAGGGAGACCCAGTACTTC
CDR3 protein: CASSFSRETQYF

J gene: TRBJ1-2
clone size: -
V gene: TRBV7-2
D gene: -
CDR3 DNA: TGTGCCAGCAGCTTAGTCGTGGAAGCTAACTATGGCTACACCTTC
CDR3 protein: CASSLVVEANYGYTF

J gene: TRBJ2-3
clone size: -
V gene: TRBV7-2
D gene: -
CDR3 DNA: TGTGCCAGCAGCTCCCGAAGGGAAGATACGCAGTATTTT
CDR3 protein: CASSSRREDTQYF

J gene: TRBJ2-2
clone size: -
V gene: TRBV20-1
D gene: TRBD2
CDR3 DNA: TGCAGTGCTAGAGTTAGATGGGCGGGAGTATCCACCGGGGAGCTGTTTTTT
CDR3 protein: CSARVRWAGVSTGELFF

J gene: TRBJ1-2
clone size: few
V gene: TRBV20-1
D gene: -
CDR3 DNA: TGCAGTGCTCCCGGCAGGGACTATGGCTACACCTTC
CDR3 protein: CSAPGRDYGYTF

J gene: TRBJ2-7
clone size: -
V gene: TRBV20-1
D gene: TRBD2
CDR3 DNA: TGCAGTGCCACGAAACTAGCGGCCGAGCAGTACTTC
CDR3 protein: CSATKLAAEQYF

J gene: TRBJ1-2
clone size: -
V gene: TRBV7-9
D gene: TRBD1
CDR3 DNA: TGTGCCAGCAGCTGGGGGAAGGGGGCTGACTATGGCTACACCTTC
CDR3 protein: CASSWGKGADYGYTF

J gene: TRBJ2-3
clone size: -
V gene: TRBV6-5
D gene: -
CDR3 DNA: TGTGCCAGCAGTTACCAAATCCGTACAGATACGCAGTATTTT
CDR3 protein: CASSYQIRTDTQYF

J gene: TRBJ2-5
clone size: few
V gene: TRBV27
D gene: TRBD1
CDR3 DNA: TGTGCCAGGTCAAGGGACAGACAAGAGACCCAGTACTTC
CDR3 protein: CARSRDRQETQYF

J gene: TRBJ1-5
clone size: -
V gene: TRBV4-3
D gene: -
CDR3 DNA: TGCGCCAGCAGCCAAGAGGCAGGCCGGGAGAGTCAGCCCCAGCATTTT
CDR3 protein: CASSQEAGRESQPQHF

J gene: TRBJ1-2
clone size: medium-sized
V gene: TRBV7-2
D gene: -
CDR3 DNA: TGTGCCAGCAGCTCCATCGACAGCCGCTACACCTTC
CDR3 protein: CASSSIDSRYTF

J gene: TRBJ1-2
clone size: -
V gene: TRBV27
D gene: -
CDR3 DNA: TGTGCCAGCAGTTCCCCATTAACAGGGAACTATGGCTACACCTTC
CDR3 protein: CASSSPLTGNYGYTF

J gene: TRBJ1-3
clone size: -
V gene: TRBV7-6
D gene: -
CDR3 DNA: TGTGCCAGCAGCTTAGGGGGTTCTGGAAACGCCATATATTTT
CDR3 protein: CASSLGGSGNAIYF

J gene: TRBJ2-1
clone size: few
V gene: TRBV6-5
D gene: -
CDR3 DNA: TGTGCCAGCAATTACCGGACACCTTTGGGAATCTACAATGAGCAGTTCTTC
CDR3 protein: CASNYRTPLGIYNEQFF

J gene: TRBJ2-1
clone size: once
V gene: TRBV28
D gene: -
CDR3 DNA: TGTGCCAGCAGTTTAAGTTACAATGAGCAGTTCTTC
CDR3 protein: CASSLSYNEQFF

J gene: TRBJ1-5
clone size: -
V gene: TRBV20-1
D gene: -
CDR3 DNA: TGCAGTGCGGATCAGGGAGCTGGGCAGCCCCAGCATTTT
CDR3 protein: CSADQGAGQPQHF

J gene: TRBJ1-1
clone size: medium-sized
V gene: TRBV11-3
D gene: TRBD1
CDR3 DNA: TGTGCCAGCAGCCCTCGACAGGGGGCTGCTGAAGCTTTCTTT
CDR3 protein: CASSPRQGAAEAFF

J gene: TRBJ1-5
clone size: -
V gene: TRBV20-1
D gene: -
CDR3 DNA: TGCAGTGCTAGAGTTCAGTTATCCCAGCATTTT
CDR3 protein: CSARVQLSQHF